What follows are 14 T cell receptor beta chains derived from one specimen sequenced in a study of PD-1 blockade in mismatch repair-deficient tumors. Profiling relied on immunoSEQ multiplex PCR, and the TCRdb table lists in-frame clones only, not all of them. Of roughly 130,000 clones listed, around nine tenths are singletons. The material sequenced was peripheral blood, taken 72 weeks after starting pembrolizumab. These receptors all come from an adult with mismatch repair-deficient cancer.

The rearrangement uses TRBV7-9 and TRBJ2-7, with D perhaps matching TRBD1 (5 bases). This CDR3 spans 15 amino acids. CDR1 SEHNR and CDR2 FQNEAQ come from the germline V gene (reference sequence). Trimming removed 1 base from V and 5 bases from J, with 15 bases in between. This CDR3 reads CASSLEQDINHEQYF. CDR3 in DNA: TGTGCCAGCAGCTTAGAACAGGACATTAACCACGAGCAGTACTTC.

This clone was counted between two and nine times. The chain is built from TRBV27 and TRBJ2-1; D not certain. The CDR3 sequence is 13 residues long. CDR1 is MNHEY and CDR2 is SMNVEV in the germline V gene (reference sequence). Trimming took 3 bases from V and 6 from J, leaving 9 bases between them. The CDR3 nucleotides read TGTGCCAGCAGTTTGTTGCAGCCCAATGAGCAGTTCTTC. Protein product: CASSLLQPNEQFF.

This chain joins TRBV7-2 and TRBJ2-7; 7 bases fit TRBD2. Unmatched junction bases numbered 16, after V lost 0 bases and J lost 5 bases. The CDR3 contains 18 residues. Germline V CDR1 and CDR2: SGHTA, FQGNSA. This chain's CDR3 is CASSLAMTGAGVRNEQYF. As DNA, the CDR3 is TGTGCCAGCAGCTTAGCGATGACTGGCGCGGGAGTTCGAAACGAGCAGTACTTC.

This clone was seen just once. This chain connects TRBV9 to TRBJ2-5; tentatively, D is TRBD1 (6 bases). Germline CDR1 reads SGDLS; CDR2 reads YYNGEE. Trimming left V 3 bases short and J 5 bases short, with 14 bases between. This CDR3 is built from 14 residues. For the CDR3, the DNA is TGTGCCAGCAGCGCGAAAACAGGGTACGAGACCCAGTACTTC. It is translated as CASSAKTGYETQYF.

The rearrangement joins TRBV12-5 to TRBJ2-7; the D gene is possibly TRBD2 (5 bases). The CDR3 runs to 15 residues. Germline CDR1 LGHNT, CDR2 FRNRAP. Trimming left V 2 bases short and J 1 base short, with 12 bases between. The CDR3 DNA reads TGTGCTAGTGGTTTGTCCCGGACTGGATCCTACGAGCAGTACTTC. Protein sequence: CASGLSRTGSYEQYF.

The chain uses TRBV7-8 and TRBJ1-2, with 7 nucleotides matching TRBD1. The germline CDR1 and CDR2 sequences are SGHVS and FQNEAQ. This CDR3 is 14 amino acids long. The trim removed 1 base at V and 8 bases at J, leaving 7 bases unmatched. As DNA, the CDR3 is TGTGCCAGCAGCTTAGAATCAGGGGGGGGCGGCTACACCTTC. This codes for CASSLESGGGGYTF.

The chain combines TRBV7-9 with TRBJ2-1; no clear D gene. This CDR3 region has 12 residues. The germline V gene has CDR1 SEHNR and CDR2 FQNEAQ (reference sequence). V lost 4 bases, J lost 4 bases, and 5 bases lay in between. The CDR3 DNA follows: TGTGCCAGCAGCTGGGATTACAATGAGCAGTTCTTC. Translation gives CASSWDYNEQFF.

V and J are TRBV19 and TRBJ1-1; TRBD1 agrees at 7 bases. The CDR3 has 12 amino acids. From germline, CDR1 is LNHDA and CDR2 SQIVND (reference sequence). Trimming cost V 3 bases and J 7 bases; bases outside gene matches: 2. CDR3 sequence: CASSIYRGEAFF. DNA for the CDR3: TGTGCCAGTAGTATTTACAGGGGTGAAGCTTTCTTT.

This chain uses TRBV30 with TRBJ1-4; D is perhaps TRBD1 (6 bases). This CDR3 has 14 residues. V lost 4 bases and J lost 4, with 13 bases in between. Germline V lookup: CDR1 GTSNPN, CDR2 SVGIG (reference sequence). CDR3 sequence (DNA): TGTGCCTGGATGAGGGGGGGAGGTAATGAAAAACTGTTTTTT. Translation: CAWMRGGGNEKLFF.

This sequence joins TRBV7-8 and TRBJ2-7; no definite D call. This CDR3 is built from 12 residues. V lost 7 bases to trimming and J lost 5 bases, with 12 bases between them. The germline V gene has CDR1 SGHVS and CDR2 FQNEAQ. The CDR3 DNA follows: TGTGCCAGCAACTTTAACGGCGACGAGCAGTACTTC. Its translation is CASNFNGDEQYF.

V and J are TRBV11-3 and TRBJ2-1, with 7 bases identical to TRBD1. V shed 5 bases and J 3 bases; nucleotides not matched to a gene: 7. Germline CDR1 SGHNT, CDR2 YENEEA. CDR3 length: 15 residues. The CDR3 nucleotides read TGTGCCAGCAGCCCTCGACAGGGAGTCTACAATGAGCAGTTCTTC. This translates into CASSPRQGVYNEQFF.

V gene TRBV4-3 combines with J gene TRBJ2-3; D is perhaps TRBD2 (5 bases). This CDR3 comprises 17 residues. CDR1 is LGHNA and CDR2 is YSLEER in the germline V gene. V lost 1 base, J lost 2 bases, and 16 bases lay in between. CDR3 sequence: CASSQGSASPITDTQYF. CDR3 DNA sequence: TGCGCCAGCAGCCAAGGATCGGCTAGCCCTATCACAGATACGCAGTATTTT.

The CDR3 reads CASSQDPRGSRYEQYF. The CDR3 nucleotides read TGCGCCAGCAGCCAAGATCCGAGGGGAAGTCGCTACGAGCAGTACTTC. The chain is built from TRBV4-1 and TRBJ2-7, with D tentatively TRBD1 or TRBD2 (5 bases each). Trimming shortened V by 0 bases and J by 3 bases, and 15 bases separated the two germline ends. CDR1 MGHRA and CDR2 YSYEKL come from the germline V gene. The CDR3 covers 16 residues.

CDR3 loop: CASSRQGTISEAFF. For the CDR3, the DNA is TGTGCCAGCAGCCGGCAGGGCACCATCTCTGAAGCTTTCTTT. The chain employs TRBV7-8 and TRBJ1-1, with D possibly being TRBD1 (5 bases). The length of the CDR3 is 14 residues. V was trimmed by 5 bases and J by 6 bases, leaving 16 bases between them. Germline CDR1 reads SGHVS; CDR2 reads FQNEAQ.